Below, 30 T cell receptor beta chains from the same sample are listed, as sequenced in a study of CD8+ T cells in alopecia areata. Following extraction, RNA underwent reverse transcription to cDNA, which served as the sequencing template. Using immunoSEQ multiplex PCR, the repertoire was profiled, and TCRdb retains in-frame clones only, with some absent. The data show under 250,000 clones, approximately 53% seen once. Sequenced sample: CD8+ T cells sorted from blood. These receptors originate from a human donor in good health.

V gene TRBV5-1 combines with J gene TRBJ1-1; D not certain. The CDR3 is made up of 14 amino acids. Germline loops: CDR1 SGHRS, CDR2 YFSETQ. V dropped 6 bases and J dropped 4 bases, with 16 bases sitting between them. The CDR3 sequence is CASTFQNLGTEAFF. The CDR3 DNA follows: TGCGCCAGCACCTTTCAAAATCTGGGCACTGAAGCTTTCTTT.

The count of this clone is one. This chain connects TRBV27 to TRBJ1-2; 11 bases fit TRBD1. This CDR3 comprises 18 residues. Trimming removed 0 bases from V and 4 bases from J; junction bases left unmatched: 10. CDR1 MNHEY and CDR2 SMNVEV come from the germline V gene (reference sequence). CDR3 nucleotide sequence: TGTGCCAGCAGTTTATCTGGTGGGACAGGGGGGTTCCCCTATGGCTACACCTTC. Encoded protein: CASSLSGGTGGFPYGYTF.

This clone was observed a handful of times. This chain uses TRBV2 with TRBJ1-5; D ambiguous. The germline V gene has CDR1 SNHLY and CDR2 FYNNEI. Between the trimmed V and J ends, which lost 3 bases and 1 base, there was a span of 1 base. This CDR3 has 12 amino acids. The CDR3 sequence is CASSDSNQPQHF. CDR3 coding DNA: TGTGCCAGCAGTGACAGCAATCAGCCCCAGCATTTT.

This chain connects TRBV13 to TRBJ2-2; 9 bases are shared with TRBD2. The CDR3 runs 16 residues. The trim removed 3 bases at V and 3 bases at J, leaving 5 bases unmatched. Germline V gene data show CDR1 as PRHDT and CDR2 as FYEKMQ (reference sequence). The CDR3 DNA reads as TGTGCCAGCAGCTTCCGGACTAGCGTGGACACCGGGGAGCTGTTTTTT. Its translation: CASSFRTSVDTGELFF. Full variable domain (remainder filled in from reference TRBV13 and TRBJ2-2): AAGVIQSPRHLIKEKRETATLKCYPIPRHDTVYWYQQGPGQDPQFLISFYEKMQSDKGSIPDRFSAQQFSDYHSELNMSSLELGDSALYFCASSFRTSVDTGELFFGEGSRLTVL.

This clone occurred a few times. This chain connects TRBV10-1 to TRBJ2-2; no definite D call. Germline V gives CDR1 WNHNN, CDR2 SYGVQD (reference sequence). This CDR3 comprises 13 residues. V was pared by 3 bases and J by 5 bases, with 7 bases between. The CDR3 DNA follows: TGCGCCAGCAGTGACGCCGGAACCGGGGAGCTGTTTTTT. This translates into CASSDAGTGELFF.

As regards this clone: This sample includes further DNA sequences coding for the same CDR3. This chain uses TRBV7-2 with TRBJ2-3, with TRBD2 identical over 10 bases. The length of the CDR3 is 15 residues. V trimming: 4 bases; J trimming: 4 bases; junction bases outside the gene matches: 5. Germline CDR1 is SGHTA and CDR2 is FQGNSA. The CDR3 DNA sequence: TGTGCCAGCAGCTGGAGCGGGGGGGCCGCAGATACGCAGTATTTT. Protein sequence: CASSWSGGAADTQYF.

This clone was counted at least ten times. The chain uses TRBV5-1 and TRBJ2-1; 8 bases map to TRBD2. The V gene end was trimmed by 2 bases and the J gene end by 0 bases; junction bases not matched to a gene: 4. The CDR3 has 16 amino acids. Germline V gives CDR1 SGHRS, CDR2 YFSETQ. This CDR3 is CASSFDRGGSYNEQFF. CDR3 in DNA: TGCGCCAGCAGCTTTGACCGGGGGGGCTCCTACAATGAGCAGTTCTTC.

The chain carries TRBV4-1 and TRBJ2-7; TRBD1 aligns across 8 bases. In germline, CDR1 is MGHRA, CDR2 YSYEKL. V lost 0 bases and J lost 0; bases outside the gene matches: 4. This CDR3 comprises 16 residues. The CDR3 here is CASSQDRTGISYEQYF. CDR3 nucleotides: TGCGCCAGCAGCCAAGACCGGACAGGGATCTCCTACGAGCAGTACTTC.

On this clone: The junction and the germline gene differ at one end; a read error may be behind it. The V call is TRBV2, the J call TRBJ2-5, with no clear D. CDR1 and CDR2 from the germline V gene are SNHLY and FYNNEI. This CDR3 is 9 amino acids long. The CDR3 protein is CASSPPKNF. The CDR3 nucleotides read TGTGCCAGCAGTCCCCCGAAGAACTTC.

The genes are TRBV2 and TRBJ2-5, with 10 bases matching TRBD2. J lost 5 bases, V lost 5 bases, and 11 bases had no gene match. The CDR3 runs to 16 residues. CDR1 is SNHLY, CDR2 FYNNEI, per germline. The CDR3 DNA reads TGTGCCAGCAGTATCCGGACTAGCGGTCTGAAGGAGACCCAGTACTTC. Protein sequence: CASSIRTSGLKETQYF.

This chain joins TRBV7-9 and TRBJ2-5; 10 nucleotides agree with TRBD1. The CDR3 runs 16 residues. CDR1 and CDR2 from the germline V gene are SEHNR and FQNEAQ (reference sequence). After removal of 5 bases from V and 4 bases from J, the junction contained 10 bases not matched to a gene. For the CDR3, the DNA is TGTGCCAGCAGCGGTTGGGTGACAGGGGGCGCAGAGACCCAGTACTTC. Translating gives CASSGWVTGGAETQYF. The full variable domain, completed using reference TRBV7-9 and TRBJ2-5, is DTGVSQNPRHKITKRGQNVTFRCDPISEHNRLYWYRQTLGQGPEFLTYFQNEAQLEKSRLLSDRFSAERPKGSFSTLEIQRTEQGDSAMYLCASSGWVTGGAETQYFGPGTRLLVL.

The V call is TRBV25-1, the J call TRBJ2-7; 8 bases are shared with TRBD1. CDR1 is MGHDK, CDR2 SYGVNS, per germline. This CDR3 contains 13 residues. With V trimmed by 5 bases and J by 3 bases, 3 bases remained unmatched. CDR3 in amino acids: CASSIGQGYEQYF. The CDR3 bases are TGTGCCAGCAGTATCGGACAGGGCTACGAGCAGTACTTC.

The chain is built from TRBV19 and TRBJ2-3, with a tentative D call TRBD1 (5 bases). CDR3 size: 16 residues. The V gene lost 5 bases and the J gene lost 2 bases, with 17 bases spanning the gap. Germline V CDR1 and CDR2: LNHDA, SQIVND (reference sequence). CDR3 in amino acids: CASSHYLAGITDTQYF. CDR3 sequence (DNA): TGTGCCAGTAGTCACTACCTGGCAGGGATCACAGATACGCAGTATTTT.

J is TRBJ1-2 and V is TRBV29-1, with D perhaps matching TRBD1 (5 bases). V lost 4 bases and J lost 7, with 16 bases in between. CDR1 is SQVTM and CDR2 is ANQGSEA in the germline V gene. This CDR3 is built from 13 residues. The CDR3 reads CSVGDERGLGYTF. The CDR3 DNA sequence: TGCAGCGTTGGGGATGAGAGGGGACTTGGCTACACCTTC.

The gene calls are TRBV2 and TRBJ2-5, with 8 bases fitting TRBD1. V trimming: 6 bases; J trimming: 5 bases; junction bases outside the gene matches: 8. Looked up from germline, CDR1 is SNHLY and CDR2 is FYNNEI. CDR3 length equals 14 residues. The DNA for the CDR3 is TGTGCCAGCAGACCCACAGGGGGATGGGAGACCCAGTACTTC. This translates into CASRPTGGWETQYF.

The chain recombines TRBV5-6 with TRBJ2-4, with a possible D match to TRBD2 (5 bases). There are 15 residues in the CDR3. Trimming took 2 bases from V and 0 from J, leaving 9 bases between them. Germline V lookup: CDR1 SGHDT, CDR2 YYEEEE. The CDR3: CASSFGDLAKNIQYF. The CDR3 bases are TGTGCCAGCAGCTTCGGGGATCTAGCCAAAAACATTCAGTACTTC.

The gene calls are TRBV19 and TRBJ1-2, with no clear D. The V end was cut by 7 bases, the J end by 3 bases, with 6 bases between. The CDR3 runs to 11 residues. The germline V gene encodes CDR1 LNHDA and CDR2 SQIVND (reference sequence). The CDR3 coding sequence is TGTGCCAGTATAGGCGACTATGGCTACACCTTC. Translation: CASIGDYGYTF.

This clone has more than one count but fewer than ten. This chain uses TRBV5-4 with TRBJ1-4; no reliable D call. Trimming cost V 4 bases and J 13 bases, with 17 bases left between them. The CDR3 is made up of 13 amino acids. CDR1 is SGHNT and CDR2 is YYREEE in the germline V gene (reference sequence). The CDR3 DNA is TGTGCCAGCAGCACCAGGACGGCCCCAGGACTGTTTTTT. Encoded protein: CASSTRTAPGLFF.

V is TRBV27 and J is TRBJ2-7; no firm D call. Germline V gene sequence: CDR1 MNHEY, CDR2 SMNVEV (reference sequence). The V and J ends lost 6 bases and 6 bases respectively, with 18 bases between them. This CDR3 region has 14 residues. The CDR3 loop reads CASSLGPGCPEQYF. The CDR3 coding sequence is TGTGCCAGCAGCCTAGGGCCTGGGTGTCCCGAGCAGTACTTC.

This chain links TRBV9 with TRBJ2-3; 9 nucleotides line up with TRBD1. V gave up 3 bases and J gave up 9 bases; unmatched junction bases: 14. The CDR3 runs to 16 residues. Per the germline V gene, CDR1 is SGDLS and CDR2 is YYNGEE. CDR3 amino acids: CASSGTGTGSIFTQYF. The CDR3 bases are TGTGCCAGCAGCGGGACAGGGACAGGGTCTATTTTCACGCAGTATTTT.

V usage is TRBV5-6 and J usage is TRBJ2-5, with TRBD1 matching over 7 bases. Germline V CDR1 and CDR2: SGHDT, YYEEEE. Trimming removed 3 bases from V and 5 bases from J; junction bases left unmatched: 7. CDR3 length: 14 amino acids. This chain's CDR3 is CASSWDSWGETQYF. In nucleotides, the CDR3 is TGTGCCAGCAGCTGGGACAGTTGGGGGGAGACCCAGTACTTC.

The genes are TRBV13 and TRBJ2-5, with D uncertain. Trimming shortened V by 5 bases and J by 5 bases, and 18 bases separated the two germline ends. This CDR3 has 15 amino acids. CDR1 and CDR2 from the germline V gene are PRHDT and FYEKMQ (reference sequence). CDR3 in amino acids: CASSPPGPSWETQYF. CDR3 DNA sequence: TGTGCCAGCAGCCCTCCCGGACCATCATGGGAGACCCAGTACTTC.

The V gene is TRBV18, the J gene TRBJ1-6; D not certain. The germline V gene has CDR1 KGHSH and CDR2 LQKENI. The CDR3 runs 14 residues. V was pared by 0 bases and J by 9 bases, with 9 bases between. The CDR3: CASSPPEGLSPLHF. In DNA form, the CDR3 reads TGTGCCAGCTCACCACCGGAAGGGCTTTCACCCCTCCACTTT.

This chain connects TRBV11-2 to TRBJ2-3; possible D gene TRBD2, 5 bases. Germline CDR1 reads SGHAT; CDR2 reads FQNNGV. The V and J ends lost 1 base and 7 bases respectively, with 15 bases between them. The CDR3 totals 15 residues. CDR3 sequence: CASSLVGSDPNTQYF. CDR3 nucleotide sequence: TGTGCCAGCAGCTTAGTAGGTAGCGACCCGAATACGCAGTATTTT. The full variable domain, with the rest looked up from reference TRBV11-2 and TRBJ2-3, is EAGVAQSPRYKIIEKRQSVAFWCNPISGHATLYWYQQILGQGPKLLIQFQNNGVVDDSQLPKDRFSAERLKGVDSTLKIQPAKLEDSAVYLCASSLVGSDPNTQYFGPGTRLTVL.

This chain uses TRBV7-2 with TRBJ1-6, with D unresolved. Deletions cut 5 bases from V and 16 bases from J, with 12 bases between. Per germline, CDR1 SGHTA and CDR2 FQGNSA. The CDR3 has 11 amino acids. The CDR3 region is CASSPSDILHF. CDR3 in DNA: TGTGCCAGCAGCCCTTCTGACATTCTCCACTTT.

The chain employs TRBV29-1 and TRBJ1-1, with 7 positions matching TRBD1. V lost 6 bases to trimming and J lost 0 bases; unmatched junction nucleotides: 4. This CDR3 is built from 13 residues. Germline loops: CDR1 SQVTM, CDR2 ANQGSEA. The CDR3 region is CSVATGMNTEAFF. Here the CDR3 DNA reads TGCAGCGTCGCGACAGGGATGAACACTGAAGCTTTCTTT.

This sequence joins TRBV5-6 and TRBJ1-1; D unclear. The CDR3 sequence is 12 residues long. Trimming left V 6 bases short and J 0 bases short, with 6 bases between. Germline-derived CDR1 and CDR2 are SGHDT and YYEEEE. The CDR3 DNA is TGTGCCAGCACCACGGTGAACACTGAAGCTTTCTTT. It encodes CASTTVNTEAFF.

This clone was seen a single time. The CDR3 is CASSEFVWADTQYF. In DNA, the CDR3 is TGTGCCAGCAGTGAATTCGTCTGGGCAGATACGCAGTATTTT. This sequence joins TRBV2 and TRBJ2-3, with D unresolved. The CDR3 contains 14 residues. The ends were cut back, 2 bases at V and 4 bases at J, with 10 bases in the middle. CDR1 is SNHLY, CDR2 FYNNEI, per germline.

V is TRBV11-2 and J is TRBJ2-2, with unresolved D. Trimming cost V 5 bases and J 4 bases, with 8 bases left between them. In germline, CDR1 is SGHAT, CDR2 FQNNGV. The CDR3 is 13 residues long. The CDR3 DNA reads as TGTGCCAGCAGCGGACGACTCACCGGGGAGCTGTTTTTT. Protein product: CASSGRLTGELFF.

The rearrangement uses TRBV7-9 and TRBJ2-1; D possibly matches TRBD1 or TRBD2 (5 bases each). The CDR3 is made up of 14 amino acids. V gave up 8 bases and J gave up 4 bases, with 15 bases separating them. Germline CDR1 is SEHNR and CDR2 is FQNEAQ (reference sequence). The CDR3 region is CASPEGGGYNEQFF. CDR3 nucleotides: TGTGCCAGCCCCGAGGGTGGGGGATACAATGAGCAGTTCTTC.